This T cell receptor (beta chain) appears in the sequencing data of a study of Graves' ophthalmopathy and Graves' hyperthyroidism. V shed 7 bases and J 3 bases; nucleotides not matched to a gene: 7. This CDR3 has 14 amino acids. CDR1 is KGHDR and CDR2 is SFDVKD in the germline V gene. RNA transcripts were the source from which TCR beta CDR3 regions were amplified. RT-PCR with HTBI primers came first, then second-round multiplex PCR. TCRdb reprocessed the multiplex PCR reads with MiXCR, giving one entry per CDR3 protein. The sample contains approximately 410,000 distinct CDR3 sequences, less than 20% of which appear only once.

The receptor's source is a woman aged 18-29 years with stable Graves' hyperthyroidism. The rearrangement links TRBV24-1 to TRBJ1-2, with 7 bases lining up with TRBD1. What was sequenced was peripheral blood. In DNA form, the CDR3 reads TGTGCCACCAGGGGGAAGGGGGCTGACTATGGCTACACCTTC. Protein sequence: CATRGKGADYGYTF.